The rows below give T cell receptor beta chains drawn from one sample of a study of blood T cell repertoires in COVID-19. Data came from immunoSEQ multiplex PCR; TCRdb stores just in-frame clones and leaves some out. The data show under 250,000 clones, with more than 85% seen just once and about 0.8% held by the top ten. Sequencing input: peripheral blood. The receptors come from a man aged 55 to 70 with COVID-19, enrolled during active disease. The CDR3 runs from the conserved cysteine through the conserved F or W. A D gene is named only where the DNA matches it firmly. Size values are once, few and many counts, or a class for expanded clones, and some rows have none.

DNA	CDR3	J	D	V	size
TGTGCCAGCAGCCAAGTCGCTGGAAGCGAGGGTGAAAAACTGTTTTTT	CASSQVAGSEGEKLFF	TRBJ1-4	.	TRBV14	.
TGTGCCAGCAGCACCAAGCTAGCGATCAATGAGCAGTTCTTC	CASSTKLAINEQFF	TRBJ2-1	.	TRBV5-4	.
TGTGCCAGCTCACCTCTTGACGGGGACGAGCAGTACTTC	CASSPLDGDEQYF	TRBJ2-7	.	TRBV18	.
TGTGCCACCCACGGAGGGGCGGCGAAGTCTAACTATGGCTACACCTTC	CATHGGAAKSNYGYTF	TRBJ1-2	.	TRBV2	.
TGTGCCAGCACCACAGGACTAGCGGGAAGCGCGAACACCGGGGAGCTGTTTTTT	CASTTGLAGSANTGELFF	TRBJ2-2	TRBD2	TRBV11-2	.
TGTGCCAGCTCACTAGCGGGGGCGATCCAAGAGACCCAGTACTTC	CASSLAGAIQETQYF	TRBJ2-5	TRBD2	TRBV18	.
TGTGCCAGCAGCTTATTCTTCACGGGCGAGCAGTACTTC	CASSLFFTGEQYF	TRBJ2-7	.	TRBV7-2	.
TGTGCCACCAGCAGAGGGTTTACGGACAATGAGCAGTTCTTC	CATSRGFTDNEQFF	TRBJ2-1	.	TRBV15	.
TGTGCCAGCAGCACCGGGACAGGGGATAATTGGTCGATGAACACTGAAGCTTTCTTT	CASSTGTGDNWSMNTEAFF	TRBJ1-1	TRBD1	TRBV6-9	.
TGCGCCAGCACCGGAGGGAGCGGGAGTTCCTACAATGAGCAGTTCTTC	CASTGGSGSSYNEQFF	TRBJ2-1	TRBD2	TRBV5-1	.
TGTGCCAGCAGCTTAGGGCTAGCGGGAGGGCAGGGGGATGAGCAGTTCTTC	CASSLGLAGGQGDEQFF	TRBJ2-1	TRBD2	TRBV7-2	.
TGTGCCAGCAGCTCACGGGGGGGCCAACCGACCGGCTACACCTTC	CASSSRGGQPTGYTF	TRBJ1-2	.	TRBV9	.
TGTGCCAGCAGCTACGGGACAGCCGGCTCACCCCTCCACTTT	CASSYGTAGSPLHF	TRBJ1-6	TRBD1	TRBV3-1/TRBV3-2	.
TGTGCCAGCAGCTCGTGGGGGGTTCCCGGGGAGCTGTTTTTT	CASSSWGVPGELFF	TRBJ2-2	.	TRBV7-3	.
TGTGCCAGCTCACAGAACAGGGAGTCGATTCATTCACCCCTCCACTTT	CASSQNRESIHSPLHF	TRBJ1-6	.	TRBV18	medium-sized
TGTGCCAGCAGCTGGTTGGGGGGGACTACAACTCCTACGGAGCAGTTCTTC	CASSWLGGTTTPTEQFF	TRBJ2-1	TRBD2	TRBV5-5	.
TGTGCCAGTAGTATAGTCGGGGGGGAGAACACTGAAGCTTTCTTT	CASSIVGGENTEAFF	TRBJ1-1	.	TRBV19	.
TGTGCCAGCAGCTTAGGGAGCGGGGGCAACATTCAGTACTTC	CASSLGSGGNIQYF	TRBJ2-4	TRBD2	TRBV7-2	.
TGTGCCAGCAGTCTACCTCGGACAGGGAGGGCCAATTCACCCCTCCACTTT	CASSLPRTGRANSPLHF	TRBJ1-6	TRBD1	TRBV28	once
TGTGCCAGCTCACCAGACAGACAGCAATCACCCCAGCATTTT	CASSPDRQQSPQHF	TRBJ1-5	.	TRBV18	.
TGTGCCAGCACCCTATACGAGCAGTACTTC	CASTLYEQYF	TRBJ2-7	.	TRBV5-4	.
TGTGCCAGCAGCGGCAGGGGCAGGGGCTCTGGAAACACCATATATTTT	CASSGRGRGSGNTIYF	TRBJ1-3	.	TRBV9	.
TGTGCCAGCTCACCGGAGGGTTGGGATGAGCCCCAGCATTTT	CASSPEGWDEPQHF	TRBJ1-5	.	TRBV18	.
TGTGCCAGCGGGGGGGACGGAGCGGGAGCCTACGAGCAGTACTTC	CASGGDGAGAYEQYF	TRBJ2-7	TRBD2	TRBV13	.
TGTGCCTGGAGCGTAAACAGGGTAGTAGCTTTCTTT	CAWSVNRVVAFF	TRBJ1-1	.	TRBV30	.
TGTGCCAGCAGCCCCCGGGACAGGGGAAATTCACCCCTCCACTTT	CASSPRDRGNSPLHF	TRBJ1-6	TRBD1	TRBV7-2	.
TGCGCCAGCAGCCCAAAACCGGGACTAGCGTTCACCTACGAGCAGTACTTC	CASSPKPGLAFTYEQYF	TRBJ2-7	TRBD2	TRBV4-1	.
TGTGCCAGCAGCTCTGACTGGCCGGTCTACGAGCAGTACTTC	CASSSDWPVYEQYF	TRBJ2-7	.	TRBV7-2	once
TGTGCCAGCAGGTACACCGGGACTTCGACGTTCTTC	CASRYTGTSTFF	TRBJ2-1	.	TRBV2	.
TGTGCCAGCAGCCCCTATGGAGGGGTGGCCAAAAACATTCAGTACTTC	CASSPYGGVAKNIQYF	TRBJ2-4	.	TRBV3-1/TRBV3-2	.
TGTGCCAGCAGCTCACGGACAGGGGGCGACGCTGAAGCTTTCTTT	CASSSRTGGDAEAFF	TRBJ1-1	TRBD1	TRBV7-8	.
TGCGCCAGCAGCCCCCCGACAGGGCAATCCAACACTGAAGCTTTCTTT	CASSPPTGQSNTEAFF	TRBJ1-1	TRBD1	TRBV5-1	.
TGTGCCAGTAGTATCGGGACAGGGGTTGGTTCCGAGCAGTACTTC	CASSIGTGVGSEQYF	TRBJ2-7	TRBD1	TRBV19	.